This is a list of T cell receptor beta chains from one sample in a study of T cell repertoires in cytomegalovirus infection. TCRdb used MiXCR to reprocess the reads, holding one entry per CDR3 protein. Here the sample spans around 290,000 distinct CDR3 sequences, about 23% being singletons. Sample: PBMCs. Receptor source: a human donor in good health (CMV status not recorded). Some clones in this sample may be carry-over from other donors' samples. Each CDR3 is given with its conserved first and last residue. D genes are given only for firm matches. Clone size is not always given. Where it is, it says once, few, many or a class for expanded clones.

d_call,v_call,j_call,clone_size,cdr3_nt,cdr3_aa
-,TRBV5-1,TRBJ2-7,few,TGCGCCAGCAGCATCGGGATAAGTATCTACGAGCAGTACTTC,CASSIGISIYEQYF
TRBD2,TRBV28,TRBJ2-7,-,TGTGCCAGCACCCTTCCCCTAGCGGGAGTCCCCGGCGAGCAGTACTTC,CASTLPLAGVPGEQYF
-,TRBV28,TRBJ2-5,few,TGTGCCAGCAGTTTACAGGGATCAAAGACCCAGTACTTC,CASSLQGSKTQYF
-,TRBV5-6,TRBJ2-1,few,TGTGCCAGCAGCTTGGTGGCGGGTGGGTCGGGAGAGCAGTTCTTC,CASSLVAGGSGEQFF
-,TRBV7-3,TRBJ2-7,many,TGTGCCAGCAGACCGAACAGTGCCGAGCAGTACTTC,CASRPNSAEQYF
-,TRBV28,TRBJ1-1,-,TGTGCCAGCAGTCCTACCCCCCGAGGGTTGGGCACTGAAGCTTTCTTT,CASSPTPRGLGTEAFF
-,TRBV20-1,TRBJ2-1,-,TGCAGTGCTAGTTCCGGGAGACCCTACAATGAGCAGTTCTTC,CSASSGRPYNEQFF
TRBD1,TRBV5-8,TRBJ1-2,-,TGTGCCAGCACCATAGACAGGGGGATTGTTGGCTACACCTTC,CASTIDRGIVGYTF
-,TRBV29-1,TRBJ2-6,-,TGCAGCGTTGAAGATTTGGAAGGCTCTGGGGCCAACGTCCTGACTTTC,CSVEDLEGSGANVLTF
TRBD2,TRBV7-2,TRBJ2-1,many,TGTGCCAGCAGAAAGCGGGGGGGCCGCGCTTACAATGAGCAGTTCTTC,CASRKRGGRAYNEQFF
TRBD1,TRBV19,TRBJ1-5,-,TGTGCCAGTAAGACGGGACAGTCAATAAGATACCAGCCCCAGCATTTT,CASKTGQSIRYQPQHF
-,TRBV10-3,TRBJ1-5,once,TGTGCCATCAGTGACAGGGCGGAACAGCCCCAGCATTTT,CAISDRAEQPQHF
-,TRBV12-3/TRBV12-4,TRBJ2-5,-,TGTGCCAGCACCCGGGGGGCAAGAGAGACCCAGTACTTC,CASTRGARETQYF
-,TRBV7-2,TRBJ1-5,many,TGTGCCAGCAGCTTAACTGGACAACTTCAGCCCCAGCATTTT,CASSLTGQLQPQHF